This T cell receptor beta chain was sequenced in a study of T cell responses to AZD1222 COVID-19 vaccine. Points from the study as a whole: There were vaccine-associated CD4 TCRs across spike, dominant at 160-218 and 743-854. Spike-specific TCR breadth rose after two AZD1222 doses, and depth rose as well. Close to half of spike-specific TCRs reportedly recognize unmutated variant regions.

V dropped 1 base and J dropped 2; count of bases not matched to a gene: 1. CDR1 is SGDLS and CDR2 is YYNGEE in the germline V gene. The CDR3 covers 16 residues. Using immunoSEQ multiplex PCR, the repertoire was profiled, and TCRdb retains in-frame clones only, with some absent. The data contain 80,000 to 95,000 clones, approximately 90% of them singletons. With regard to this clone: The antigen is undetermined.

Sequences were derived from peripheral blood, sampled on day 0 of AZD1222 vaccination. V and J are TRBV9 and TRBJ2-2; 11 bases map to TRBD1. The sequence was collected from an adult in good health. The CDR3 sequence: CASSVRTGGNTGELFF. In nucleotides, the CDR3 is TGTGCCAGCAGCGTAAGGACAGGGGGCAACACCGGGGAGCTGTTTTTT. Filled out from reference TRBV9 and TRBJ2-2, the complete variable domain reads DSGVTQTPKHLITATGQRVTLRCSPRSGDLSVYWYQQSLDQGLQFLIQYYNGEERAKGNILERFSAQQFPDLHSELNLSSLELGDSALYFCASSVRTGGNTGELFFGEGSRLTVL.